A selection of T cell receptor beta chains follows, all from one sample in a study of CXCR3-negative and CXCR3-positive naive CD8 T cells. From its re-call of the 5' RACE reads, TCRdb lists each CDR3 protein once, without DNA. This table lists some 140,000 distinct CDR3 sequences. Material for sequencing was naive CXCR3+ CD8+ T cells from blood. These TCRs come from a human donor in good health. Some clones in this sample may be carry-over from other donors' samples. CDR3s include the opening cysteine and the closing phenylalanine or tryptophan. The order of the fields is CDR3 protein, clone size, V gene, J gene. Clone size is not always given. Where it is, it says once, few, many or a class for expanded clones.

CDR3: CASSQDLAVGTEAFF
size: -
V: TRBV3-1
J: TRBJ1-1

CDR3: CASSLRDFQETQYF
size: -
V: TRBV7-9
J: TRBJ2-5

CDR3: CASSHHRDSSYYGYTF
size: -
V: TRBV27
J: TRBJ1-2

CDR3: CSARLGDVEQFF
size: medium-sized
V: TRBV20-1
J: TRBJ2-1

CDR3: CSAEFIQGQGGDYEQYF
size: -
V: TRBV29-1
J: TRBJ2-7

CDR3: CASSLAWVGEQYF
size: -
V: TRBV12-3/TRBV12-4
J: TRBJ2-7

CDR3: CASRRQMDGYTF
size: -
V: TRBV2
J: TRBJ1-2

CDR3: CASSHPRGSSSYNEQFF
size: -
V: TRBV4-3
J: TRBJ2-1

CDR3: CASSQHQSDTQYF
size: -
V: TRBV7-6
J: TRBJ2-3

CDR3: CASGRQGTDTQYF
size: -
V: TRBV27
J: TRBJ2-3

CDR3: CASSQPRRGMVGRSSYEQYF
size: -
V: TRBV23-1
J: TRBJ2-7

CDR3: CASNSFGTPHEQYF
size: -
V: TRBV13
J: TRBJ2-7

CDR3: CASSQGGLAGGEQYF
size: -
V: TRBV4-2
J: TRBJ2-7

CDR3: CASSLGAGRTDTQYF
size: -
V: TRBV27
J: TRBJ2-3

CDR3: CASSWGRTGNEKLFF
size: -
V: TRBV5-1
J: TRBJ1-4

CDR3: CSVEGGGSTDTQYF
size: -
V: TRBV29-1
J: TRBJ2-3

CDR3: CASSRVLGDEGYPYNEQFF
size: -
V: TRBV2
J: TRBJ2-1

CDR3: CASSTVQGLNIQYF
size: -
V: TRBV5-5
J: TRBJ2-4

CDR3: CASSLYGITNEKLFF
size: -
V: TRBV27
J: TRBJ1-4

CDR3: CSVRKNYEQYF
size: -
V: TRBV29-1
J: TRBJ2-7

CDR3: CASSPPGTGYGYTF
size: -
V: TRBV28
J: TRBJ1-2

CDR3: CASSLPRDSSNTGELFF
size: -
V: TRBV11-3
J: TRBJ2-2

CDR3: CASSLGRTGGSAGELFF
size: -
V: TRBV13
J: TRBJ2-2

CDR3: CASSPQNQDYTYNEQFF
size: -
V: TRBV27
J: TRBJ2-1

CDR3: CSVPTPTGYTYEQYF
size: -
V: TRBV29-1
J: TRBJ2-7

CDR3: CATSRPTGLGNTEAFF
size: -
V: TRBV15
J: TRBJ1-1

CDR3: CASSLLMGRTAAQYF
size: -
V: TRBV27
J: TRBJ2-3

CDR3: CASSLGRSSYNSPLHF
size: -
V: TRBV28
J: TRBJ1-6

CDR3: CASSQDGAGTGISVEQFF
size: -
V: TRBV4-3
J: TRBJ2-1

CDR3: CASSFSVLGTSGGSTDTQYF
size: -
V: TRBV7-6
J: TRBJ2-3

CDR3: CASRDDAYTEAFF
size: -
V: TRBV5-1
J: TRBJ1-1

CDR3: CASSHGLAPLYEQYF
size: -
V: TRBV4-1
J: TRBJ2-7

CDR3: CSVSGEGTEAFF
size: -
V: TRBV29-1
J: TRBJ1-1

CDR3: CASSPPGQLYEQYF
size: -
V: TRBV7-9
J: TRBJ2-7

CDR3: CATSTSPIGTFNYGYTF
size: -
V: TRBV15
J: TRBJ1-2

CDR3: CSAPLAFYNEQFF
size: -
V: TRBV29-1
J: TRBJ2-1

CDR3: CSARLGGTYEQYF
size: -
V: TRBV20-1
J: TRBJ2-7